A selection of T cell receptor beta chains follows, all from one sample in a study of post-analysis software for immune sequencing data. TCRdb independently ran MiXCR on the PCR reads; one entry per CDR3 protein. The sample includes roughly 700,000 distinct CDR3 sequences, 30% of them seen just once. Sequencing input: blood. Receptors were obtained from a girl aged 10 to 17 with multiple sclerosis. Both conserved end residues are part of each CDR3. A D gene is named only where the DNA matches it firmly. Rows give clone size only sometimes, using once, few, many, or a class for an expanded clone.

V: TRBV11-3; D: TRBD2; size: few; J: TRBJ2-5; CDR3: CASSFGSGTQETQYF; DNA: TGTGCCAGCAGCTTCGGTAGCGGGACACAAGAGACCCAGTACTTC
V: TRBV7-9; D: TRBD1; size: few; J: TRBJ1-4; CDR3: CASSLGWTGSEKLFF; DNA: TGTGCCAGCAGCTTAGGCTGGACAGGGAGTGAAAAACTGTTTTTT
V: TRBV20-1; D: TRBD1; size: .; J: TRBJ2-1; CDR3: CSASGRHPGQGKYNEQFF; DNA: TGCAGTGCTAGCGGCCGACACCCTGGACAGGGGAAATACAATGAGCAGTTCTTC
V: TRBV6-5; D: .; size: few; J: TRBJ1-1; CDR3: CASLPPGGGTEAFF; DNA: TGTGCCAGCCTACCGCCGGGGGGCGGCACTGAAGCTTTCTTT
V: TRBV20-1; D: .; size: .; J: TRBJ1-1; CDR3: CSAAKQGGWVTEAFF; DNA: TGCAGTGCCGCAAAACAGGGTGGTTGGGTCACTGAAGCTTTCTTT
V: TRBV6-1; D: .; size: .; J: TRBJ2-4; CDR3: CASSADPTYNEQYF; DNA: TGTGCCAGCAGTGCGGACCCAACCTACAATGAGCAGTACTTC
V: TRBV14; D: TRBD1; size: few; J: TRBJ1-2; CDR3: CASSQRTGARYGYTF; DNA: TGTGCCAGCAGCCAACGGACAGGCGCCCGCTATGGCTACACCTTC
V: TRBV20-1; D: TRBD1; size: .; J: TRBJ1-1; CDR3: CSARDGGTGAIWVDTEAFF; DNA: TGCAGTGCTAGAGATGGGGGGACAGGGGCGATATGGGTGGACACTGAAGCTTTCTTT
V: TRBV20-1; D: .; size: .; J: TRBJ2-2; CDR3: CSARVGRGGTGELFF; DNA: TGCAGTGCTAGAGTGGGGCGAGGGGGCACCGGGGAGCTGTTTTTT
V: TRBV28; D: TRBD1; size: few; J: TRBJ1-2; CDR3: CASRAGQGGYGYTF; DNA: TGTGCCAGCAGGGCGGGACAGGGAGGCTATGGCTACACCTTC
V: TRBV5-1; D: .; size: .; J: TRBJ2-1; CDR3: CASSLAWQGLGSYNEQFF; DNA: TGCGCCAGCAGCTTGGCGTGGCAGGGTCTTGGCTCCTACAATGAGCAGTTCTTC
V: TRBV20-1; D: TRBD1; size: .; J: TRBJ1-5; CDR3: CSATDRGNQPQHF; DNA: TGTAGTGCAACCGACAGGGGCAATCAGCCCCAGCATTTT
V: TRBV7-9; D: .; size: .; J: TRBJ1-2; CDR3: CASSLGLRATYGYTF; DNA: TGTGCCAGCAGCTTAGGACTTAGGGCCACCTATGGCTACACCTTC
V: TRBV7-9; D: .; size: few; J: TRBJ2-7; CDR3: CASSSEGLSYEQYF; DNA: TGTGCCAGCAGCTCGGAAGGGCTCTCCTACGAGCAGTACTTC
V: TRBV29-1; D: TRBD2; size: .; J: TRBJ2-1; CDR3: CSVAVAGVDNEQFF; DNA: TGCAGCGTTGCGGTAGCGGGAGTGGACAATGAGCAGTTCTTC
V: TRBV5-1; D: .; size: few; J: TRBJ1-2; CDR3: CASSSDHYGYTF; DNA: TGCGCCAGCAGCTCGGACCACTATGGCTACACCTTC
V: TRBV24-1; D: .; size: many; J: TRBJ2-7; CDR3: CATSDPPPRTKSYEQYF; DNA: TGTGCCACCAGTGATCCTCCCCCCCGGACTAAGTCCTACGAGCAGTACTTC
V: TRBV20-1; D: TRBD2; size: few; J: TRBJ2-3; CDR3: CSALIAGPDTQYF; DNA: TGCAGTGCCCTAATAGCGGGGCCAGATACGCAGTATTTT
V: TRBV6-5; D: .; size: .; J: TRBJ2-5; CDR3: CASSYSLGAGPGNEQYF; DNA: TGTGCCAGCAGTTACTCATTGGGGGCGGGCCCCGGCAATGAGCAGTACTTC
V: TRBV20-1; D: .; size: few; J: TRBJ2-5; CDR3: CSAPPISGPLRYNEQYF; DNA: TGCAGTGCCCCCCCTATAAGCGGCCCCCTAAGATACAATGAGCAGTACTTC
V: TRBV6-6; D: TRBD2; size: .; J: TRBJ2-5; CDR3: CASSYSSGSGQYF; DNA: TGTGCCAGCAGTTACAGTAGCGGGAGTGGACAGTACTTC
V: TRBV20-1; D: TRBD1; size: .; J: TRBJ1-1; CDR3: CSDIGTGDTEAFF; DNA: TGCAGTGATATAGGGACAGGGGACACTGAAGCTTTCTTT
V: TRBV20-1; D: .; size: .; J: TRBJ2-1; CDR3: CSAGGGNDEQFF; DNA: TGCAGTGCAGGGGGAGGAAACGATGAGCAGTTCTTC
V: TRBV18; D: .; size: few; J: TRBJ1-1; CDR3: CASSLSQDHTEAFF; DNA: TGTGCCAGCTCACTATCACAGGACCACACTGAAGCTTTCTTT
V: TRBV15; D: TRBD1; size: .; J: TRBJ2-3; CDR3: CATSSGTATPDTQYF; DNA: TGTGCCACCAGCAGCGGGACAGCGACCCCAGATACGCAGTATTTT